A single sample gave rise to the 32 T cell receptor beta chains below, sequenced in a study of blood T cell repertoires in COVID-19. The data were produced by immunoSEQ multiplex PCR, yet TCRdb's version contains in-frame clones alone and is incomplete. Of 60,000 or so clones in the sample, around 90% were seen once. The sample consisted of peripheral blood. The receptor source for this set is a human donor with acute or convalescent COVID-19. The donor label of this sample is uncertain.

The gene calls are TRBV25-1 and TRBJ2-7; no firm D call. Per the germline V gene, CDR1 is MGHDK and CDR2 is SYGVNS. V gave up 3 bases and J gave up 0 bases, with 9 bases separating them. The CDR3 has 14 residues. The CDR3: CASSDQYSSYEQYF. The CDR3 DNA follows: TGTGCCAGCAGTGATCAATACAGCTCCTACGAGCAGTACTTC.

The chain is built from TRBV20-1 and TRBJ1-4, with D possibly matching TRBD1 (6 bases). Trimming removed 3 bases from V and 8 bases from J, with 16 bases in between. This CDR3 comprises 14 residues. Germline lookup yields CDR1 DFQATT and CDR2 SNEGSKA (reference sequence). The CDR3 protein is CSASQGRGREKLFF. CDR3 sequence (DNA): TGCAGTGCTAGTCAGGGGCGAGGAAGGGAAAAACTGTTTTTT.

This clone was recorded only once. The rearrangement uses TRBV5-4 and TRBJ2-5; TRBD1 matches 12 bases. There are 16 residues in the CDR3. Looked up from germline, CDR1 is SGHNT and CDR2 is YYREEE (reference sequence). Trimming took 2 bases from V and 4 from J; bases not matched to a gene: 6. CDR3 nucleotide sequence: TGTGCCAGCAGCTTAGGGACAGGGGGCTTTGGAGAGACCCAGTACTTC. It codes for CASSLGTGGFGETQYF.

This sequence joins TRBV24-1 and TRBJ2-7; 9 positions match TRBD2. With V trimmed by 1 base and J by 7 bases, 10 bases remained unmatched. Germline V gene data show CDR1 as KGHDR and CDR2 as SFDVKD. This CDR3 contains 16 residues. The CDR3, as DNA: TGTGCCACCAGTGATTTCCGGCTAGCGGGGACGGATGAGCAGTACTTC. Its translation: CATSDFRLAGTDEQYF.

The V call is TRBV28, the J call TRBJ2-1; tentatively, D is TRBD2 (6 bases). V was cut by 2 bases and J by 4 bases, with 9 bases left in between. CDR1 and CDR2 (germline): MDHEN, SYDVKM. This CDR3 has 14 residues. CDR3 region: CASSLTSYYNEQFF. CDR3 in DNA: TGTGCCAGCAGTTTAACTAGCTATTACAATGAGCAGTTCTTC.

The genes are TRBV6-2 or TRBV6-3 and TRBJ2-7, with TRBD1 matching over 8 bases. V trimming: 0 bases; J trimming: 2 bases; junction bases outside the gene matches: 6. Per the germline V gene, CDR1 is MNHEY and CDR2 is SVGEGT. The CDR3 loop spans 16 amino acids. CDR3 in amino acids: CASSYSTGTGTYEQYF. The CDR3 DNA reads TGTGCCAGCAGTTACTCGACCGGGACAGGTACCTACGAGCAGTACTTC.

This clone was counted a single time. The chain has TRBV4-1 and TRBJ1-2, with 9 nucleotides matching TRBD1. Germline V gives CDR1 MGHRA, CDR2 YSYEKL. V was clipped by 0 bases and J by 7 bases; unmatched bases: 12. The CDR3 is 17 amino acids. The DNA of the CDR3 is TGCGCCAGCAGCCAAGATAGGTGGTCAGGGGACAGGGCTGGCTACACCTTC. Translating it yields CASSQDRWSGDRAGYTF.

This clone was observed once. This CDR3 is CATSSGDSYNEQFF. The CDR3 DNA sequence: TGTGCCACTTCGAGCGGGGATTCCTACAATGAGCAGTTCTTC. The V call is TRBV19, the J call TRBJ2-1; 7 bases agree with TRBD2. Germline CDR1 LNHDA, CDR2 SQIVND (reference sequence). The CDR3 runs 14 residues. J was trimmed by 1 base and V by 10 bases; bases with no gene match: 7.

This clone was seen more than once but under ten times. The chain links TRBV18 to TRBJ2-1; weak D call: TRBD1 (6 bases). CDR1 is KGHSH, CDR2 LQKENI, per germline. The CDR3 is made up of 14 amino acids. V gave up 3 bases and J gave up 5 bases, with 11 bases separating them. Written as DNA, the CDR3 is TGTGCCAGCTCACCCGCAGGGGCCAACAATGAGCAGTTCTTC. This encodes CASSPAGANNEQFF.

This clone was observed a single time. The chain couples TRBV9 to TRBJ2-3; D is uncertain. The V gene's germline CDR1 is SGDLS and CDR2 YYNGEE. The CDR3 is 17 amino acids. The V gene lost 3 bases and the J gene lost 0 bases, with 17 bases spanning the gap. CDR3 sequence: CASSGMPRGPSTDTQYF. In DNA, the CDR3 is TGTGCCAGCAGCGGGATGCCTCGCGGCCCTAGCACAGATACGCAGTATTTT.

The chain carries TRBV4-1 and TRBJ2-7, with D perhaps matching TRBD1 (6 bases). CDR3 length: 13 amino acids. V lost 0 bases and J lost 8, with 11 bases in between. CDR1 is MGHRA, CDR2 YSYEKL, per germline. The CDR3 here is CASSQDQGFQQYF. DNA of the CDR3: TGCGCCAGCAGCCAAGATCAGGGGTTCCAGCAGTACTTC.

With respect to this clone: In the same sample, other DNA sequences code for this CDR3. The V gene is TRBV5-1, the J gene TRBJ1-2; maybe TRBD1 (6 bases). Germline V gives CDR1 SGHRS, CDR2 YFSETQ. The CDR3 consists of 14 residues. V was pared by 0 bases and J by 4 bases, with 10 bases between. This CDR3 is CASSLEGGGYGYTF. CDR3 nucleotides: TGCGCCAGCAGCTTGGAAGGGGGTGGCTATGGCTACACCTTC. Based on the CDR3 plus reference TRBV5-1 and TRBJ1-2, the full variable domain is KAGVTQTPRYLIKTRGQQVTLSCSPISGHRSVSWYQQTPGQGLQFLFEYFSETQRNKGNFPGRFSGRQFSNSRSEMNVSTLELGDSALYLCASSLEGGGYGYTFGSGTRLTVV.

The chain carries TRBV19 and TRBJ2-1, with D possibly matching TRBD1 (5 bases). Germline assignment: CDR1 LNHDA and CDR2 SQIVND (reference sequence). With 4 bases removed from V and 3 bases from J, the gap between germline ends came to 25 bases. The CDR3 runs 19 residues. CDR3 bases: TGTGCCAGTAGTACCCCCAGGGCCAGCGTGTTGGATAGCTACAATGAGCAGTTCTTC. Translated: CASSTPRASVLDSYNEQFF.

The chain uses TRBV15 and TRBJ1-2; 8 bases fit TRBD1. CDR3 length equals 17 residues. The V gene end was trimmed by 4 bases and the J gene end by 1 base; junction bases not matched to a gene: 11. Germline assignment: CDR1 LNHNV and CDR2 YYDKDF (reference sequence). The CDR3 spells CATSTWTGNLLNYGYTF. CDR3 nucleotides: TGTGCCACCAGCACTTGGACAGGGAACCTCCTTAACTATGGCTACACCTTC.

This sequence joins TRBV30 and TRBJ2-3; D unclear. The V end lost 4 bases, the J end lost 3 bases, and 17 bases lay between the germline ends. This CDR3 region has 15 residues. Germline-derived CDR1 and CDR2 are GTSNPN and SVGIG (reference sequence). CDR3 nucleotides: TGTGCCTGGACTCACTCGGAGATGAAAACAGATACGCAGTATTTT. Encoded protein: CAWTHSEMKTDTQYF.

The chain joins TRBV6-1 to TRBJ2-2; D remains unclear. The ends were cut back, 0 bases at V and 1 base at J, with 6 bases in the middle. CDR1 and CDR2 (germline): MNHNS, SASEGT. The CDR3 has 15 amino acids. CDR3 coding DNA: TGTGCCAGCAGTGAAGCGGGCAGGAACACCGGGGAGCTGTTTTTT. Translating gives CASSEAGRNTGELFF.

About this clone itself: One end of the junction is discordant with germline, which a read error may explain. The genes are TRBV18 and TRBJ2-2; 10 bases map to TRBD2. This CDR3 comprises 16 residues. Germline CDR1 reads KGHSH; CDR2 reads LQKENI. Here the CDR3 DNA reads TGTGCCAGCCCACCCGGGACTAGCGCTATTACCGGGGAGCTGTTTTTT. Its protein is CASPPGTSAITGELFF.

The chain carries TRBV5-1 and TRBJ2-7; 7 positions agree with TRBD2. The CDR3 length is 15 residues. The trim removed 0 bases at V and 3 bases at J, leaving 6 bases unmatched. The germline gives CDR1 SGHRS, CDR2 YFSETQ. The DNA of the CDR3 is TGCGCCAGCAGCTTGGCCGCGGGAGACCACTACGAGCAGTACGTC. Encoded protein: CASSLAAGDHYEQYV.

This clone was detected once. The genes are TRBV5-1 and TRBJ2-5; 12 bases agree with TRBD2. V was pared by 4 bases and J by 4 bases, with 17 bases of the junction left unmatched. This CDR3 comprises 19 residues. Germline V gene data show CDR1 as SGHRS and CDR2 as YFSETQ. The CDR3 protein is CASSGTSGGQFMDRETQYF. The CDR3 DNA reads as TGCGCCAGCAGCGGAACTAGCGGGGGGCAGTTCATGGATAGAGAGACCCAGTACTTC. The full variable domain, its missing parts supplied by reference TRBV5-1 and TRBJ2-5, is KAGVTQTPRYLIKTRGQQVTLSCSPISGHRSVSWYQQTPGQGLQFLFEYFSETQRNKGNFPGRFSGRQFSNSRSEMNVSTLELGDSALYLCASSGTSGGQFMDRETQYFGPGTRLLVL.

This chain uses TRBV4-2 with TRBJ2-3; 14 bases match TRBD2. CDR3 length: 19 residues. CDR1 is LGHNA and CDR2 is YNFKEQ in the germline V gene. J was trimmed by 4 bases and V by 0 bases; bases with no gene match: 9. In nucleotides, the CDR3 is TGTGCCAGCAGCCAAGAAGGTCGACTAGCGGGGGGGCTCCCAGATACGCAGTATTTT. It translates to CASSQEGRLAGGLPDTQYF.

The genes are TRBV5-1 and TRBJ1-2; TRBD1 matches 8 bases. The CDR3 is made up of 14 amino acids. Germline loops: CDR1 SGHRS, CDR2 YFSETQ. J lost 3 bases, V lost 4 bases, and 5 bases had no gene match. The CDR3 reads CASSPTGVDYGYTF. As DNA, the CDR3 is TGCGCCAGCAGCCCGACAGGGGTAGACTATGGCTACACCTTC.

This chain connects TRBV6-2 or TRBV6-3 to TRBJ2-2; possibly TRBD2 for D (6 bases). Trimming took off 5 bases at V and 1 base at J, with 20 bases between the two ends. Germline-derived CDR1 and CDR2 are MNHEY and SVGEGT. This CDR3 comprises 18 residues. In DNA form, the CDR3 reads TGTGCCAGCAGTGCTGCCGGGACTCCAAACGGGAACACCGGGGAGCTGTTTTTT. Encoded protein: CASSAAGTPNGNTGELFF.

This chain connects TRBV18 to TRBJ2-5, with 8 bases matching TRBD1. Germline CDR1 is KGHSH and CDR2 is LQKENI. This CDR3 spans 13 amino acids. The trim removed 5 bases at V and 4 bases at J, leaving 3 bases unmatched. CDR3 DNA sequence: TGTGCCAGCTCAAAAGGACAGGGAGAGACCCAGTACTTC. It encodes CASSKGQGETQYF. The whole variable domain, remainder taken from reference TRBV18 and TRBJ2-5, is NAGVMQNPRHLVRRRGQEARLRCSPMKGHSHVYWYRQLPEEGLKFMVYLQKENIIDESGMPKERFSAEFPKEGPSILRIQQVVRGDSAAYFCASSKGQGETQYFGPGTRLLVL.

The chain recombines TRBV3-1 (or the pseudogene TRBV3-2) with TRBJ2-7; 7 positions match TRBD2. The CDR3 is made up of 15 amino acids. After removal of 1 base from V and 4 bases from J, the junction contained 7 bases not matched to a gene. CDR1 LGHDT and CDR2 YNNKEL come from the germline V gene (reference sequence). CDR3 coding DNA: TGTGCCAGCAGCCAAGGATTCACTAGCGAATACGAGCAGTACTTC. It encodes CASSQGFTSEYEQYF.

The chain links TRBV4-1 to TRBJ1-1; TRBD1 might be the D (6 bases). The V end lost 0 bases, the J end lost 5 bases, and 16 bases lay between the germline ends. There are 16 residues in the CDR3. The germline V gene has CDR1 MGHRA and CDR2 YSYEKL. CDR3 bases: TGCGCCAGCAGCCAAGATCCGACACAAAGGGGGACTGAAGCTTTCTTT. Amino acids: CASSQDPTQRGTEAFF.

The J gene is TRBJ1-3, the V gene TRBV4-1, with D possibly matching TRBD1 (6 bases). The CDR3 totals 16 residues. Germline V gene sequence: CDR1 MGHRA, CDR2 YSYEKL. V lost 3 bases, J lost 0 bases, and 12 bases lay in between. The CDR3 here is CASSHQRGSSGNTIYF. The CDR3 DNA reads TGCGCCAGCAGCCACCAAAGGGGGAGCTCTGGAAACACCATATATTTT.

The V gene is TRBV5-1, the J gene TRBJ2-2; the match to TRBD2 covers 11 bases. The V gene's germline CDR1 is SGHRS and CDR2 YFSETQ. The CDR3 spans 16 residues. V shed 4 bases and J 0 bases; nucleotides not matched to a gene: 2. The CDR3 loop is CASSTGLAANTGELFF. Here the CDR3 DNA reads TGCGCCAGCAGCACGGGACTAGCGGCGAACACCGGGGAGCTGTTTTTT.

V and J are TRBV7-9 and TRBJ1-4; 8 bases map to TRBD1. CDR3 length: 15 amino acids. CDR1 and CDR2 (germline): SEHNR, FQNEAQ (reference sequence). V shed 5 bases and J 8 bases; nucleotides not matched to a gene: 10. CDR3 bases: TGTGCCAGCAGCCCCGGACAGGGTGCAAGGGAAAAACTGTTTTTT. The encoded protein is CASSPGQGAREKLFF.

Concerning this clone itself: The same CDR3 arises from other DNA sequences in this sample as well. The rearrangement joins TRBV10-3 to TRBJ1-1; D is possibly TRBD1 (5 bases). Deletions cut 0 bases from V and 3 bases from J, with 5 bases between. CDR1 is ENHRY and CDR2 is SYGVKD in the germline V gene. This CDR3 is 13 amino acids long. CDR3 nucleotide sequence: TGTGCCATCAGTGAGTCAGGGGACACTGAAGCTTTCTTT. Amino acids: CAISESGDTEAFF.

The V and J genes are TRBV27 and TRBJ1-6; TRBD1 might be the D (5 bases). Germline assignment: CDR1 MNHEY and CDR2 SMNVEV (reference sequence). The CDR3 has 15 amino acids. Trimming removed 3 bases at V and 10 bases at J, with 16 bases between. The CDR3 loop is CASSLSQVGSSPLHF. The DNA for the CDR3 is TGTGCCAGCAGTTTGTCACAGGTCGGATCCTCACCCCTCCACTTT.

The rearrangement links TRBV19 to TRBJ1-1, with D possibly matching TRBD1 (6 bases). Germline V gene data show CDR1 as LNHDA and CDR2 as SQIVND (reference sequence). The CDR3 covers 15 residues. The ends were cut back, 5 bases at V and 1 base at J, with 14 bases in the middle. The CDR3 region is CASSAGGQRNTEAFF. In DNA, the CDR3 is TGTGCCAGTAGTGCAGGAGGACAGAGGAACACTGAAGCTTTCTTT.

The J gene is TRBJ2-3, the V gene TRBV9; unclear D gene. With 0 bases removed from V and 2 bases from J, the gap between germline ends came to 4 bases. The CDR3 is 13 amino acids. Germline V lookup: CDR1 SGDLS, CDR2 YYNGEE. CDR3 coding DNA: TGTGCCAGCAGCGTAGTAGACACAGATACGCAGTATTTT. This sequence encodes CASSVVDTDTQYF.